This T cell receptor (beta chain) was sequenced during a study of vaccination and CD4 T cells after COVID-19. By sample share, this clonotype is large. Its antigen is as yet unknown. The length of the CDR3 is 15 residues. The V gene lost 4 bases and the J gene lost 0 bases, with 13 bases spanning the gap. Germline CDR1 SGHRS, CDR2 YFSETQ. As for treatment: approximately nine-day PBMC culture with coronavirus spike peptide pools or control peptides (ViraFEST assay). These CD4+ T cells came from an unexposed donor, sampled before the COVID-19 pandemic (2011-2018). Sequenced with the Oncomine TCR Beta short-read assay was DNA taken from cultured CD4+ T cells. From the PCR reads, TCRdb called clonotypes with MiXCR, one entry per CDR3 protein. The sample lists a few thousand distinct CDR3 sequences, less than 25% occurring once.

Sequenced input: CD4+ T cells from blood, cultured in vitro. This TCR was sampled from a human donor in good health. J is TRBJ1-2 and V is TRBV5-1; weak D call: TRBD1 (6 bases). In DNA form, the CDR3 reads TGCGCCAGCAGCGCGGGGGGCTCAGCTAACTATGGCTACACCTTC. Amino acids: CASSAGGSANYGYTF.